The 17 T cell receptor beta chains reported below all come from one sample, sequenced in a study of cytomegalovirus exposure and HLA in healthy donors. Primers for the PCR totalled 60 Vbeta and 13 Jbeta. This table comes from immunoSEQ multiplex PCR, and its TCRdb copy is limited to in-frame clones, with some not included. The sample has roughly 150,000 clones; about 70% are singletons. Sequencing was done on a sample of PBMCs. The origin of the receptors is a man aged 25-45 years in good health and CMV-seropositive.

This sequence joins TRBV7-3 and TRBJ2-1, with 13 bases lining up with TRBD2. The germline V gene has CDR1 SGHTA and CDR2 FQGTGA. The trim removed 2 bases at V and 8 bases at J, leaving 3 bases unmatched. This CDR3 spans 15 amino acids. CDR3 coding DNA: TGTGCCAGCAGCTTATACACTAGCGGGAGGGATGAGCAGTTCTTC. Encoded protein: CASSLYTSGRDEQFF.

This clone was counted a few times. V is TRBV9 and J is TRBJ2-7; D is unclear. This CDR3 region has 14 residues. Germline assignment: CDR1 SGDLS and CDR2 YYNGEE. The V end was cut by 0 bases, the J end by 1 base, with 8 bases between. CDR3 in DNA: TGTGCCAGCAGCGTAGCCCATCATTCCTACGAGCAGTACTTC. Translating it yields CASSVAHHSYEQYF.

This clone was counted once. CDR3 DNA: TGTGCCAGCAGCCGGGTATGGGGGGGATTGGGCGAGCAGTACTTC. The encoded protein is CASSRVWGGLGEQYF. The chain recombines TRBV11-2 with TRBJ2-7; 7 bases fit TRBD2. This CDR3 is 15 amino acids long. V shed 5 bases and J 6 bases; nucleotides not matched to a gene: 13. Germline loops: CDR1 SGHAT, CDR2 FQNNGV.

CDR3 sequence (DNA): TGCGCCAGCAGTGCCGGACTAGCGGGACCTAACACCGGGGAGCTGTTTTTT. Residues: CASSAGLAGPNTGELFF. The rearrangement uses TRBV10-1 and TRBJ2-2; 12 bases fit TRBD2. With V trimmed by 4 bases and J by 2 bases, 5 bases remained unmatched. This CDR3 region has 17 residues. Germline values: CDR1 WNHNN, CDR2 SYGVQD (reference sequence).

This clone was seen a handful of times. The chain combines TRBV5-1 with TRBJ2-3; 10 bases agree with TRBD2. Germline trimming cut 1 base from V and 2 bases from J; bases unmatched to any gene: 1. Germline assignment: CDR1 SGHRS and CDR2 YFSETQ. The CDR3 runs 15 residues. CDR3 loop: CASSLTSGTTDTQYF. In DNA, the CDR3 is TGCGCCAGCAGCTTGACTAGCGGGACCACAGATACGCAGTATTTT. Drawing the rest from reference TRBV5-1 and TRBJ2-3, the complete variable domain is KAGVTQTPRYLIKTRGQQVTLSCSPISGHRSVSWYQQTPGQGLQFLFEYFSETQRNKGNFPGRFSGRQFSNSRSEMNVSTLELGDSALYLCASSLTSGTTDTQYFGPGTRLTVL.

This chain connects TRBV5-1 to TRBJ2-5; TRBD2 matches at 9 bases. Per the germline V gene, CDR1 is SGHRS and CDR2 is YFSETQ. The CDR3 has 16 amino acids. V dropped 0 bases and J dropped 1; count of bases not matched to a gene: 4. This CDR3 is CASSLGAGGPQETQYF. The CDR3 DNA sequence: TGCGCCAGCAGCTTGGGGGCGGGAGGGCCCCAAGAGACCCAGTACTTC.

The chain joins TRBV5-8 to TRBJ2-1; 10 bases are shared with TRBD2. The germline V gene has CDR1 SGHTS and CDR2 YDEGEE. V shed 4 bases, J shed 0 bases, and the junction held 7 bases outside the gene matches. The CDR3 spans 17 residues. CDR3 nucleotide sequence: TGTGCCAGCAGCCCCAATAGCGGGGGGAGCTCCTACAATGAGCAGTTCTTC. Translated: CASSPNSGGSSYNEQFF.

The V and J genes are TRBV13 and TRBJ2-1; no clear D gene. Germline CDR1 and CDR2: PRHDT and FYEKMQ (reference sequence). V gave up 1 base and J gave up 6 bases, with 10 bases separating them. The CDR3 length is 14 residues. The CDR3 bases are TGTGCCAGCAGCTTAGCGGGTGGAGCCAATGAGCAGTTCTTC. Translating gives CASSLAGGANEQFF.

The sample holds one count of this clone. The junction departs from the called germline gene at one end, perhaps through a read error. CDR3 coding DNA: TGTTCCAGCAGCTCCCCCAGCGGAGAAGAGACCCAGTACTTC. This codes for CSSSSPSGEETQYF. This rearrangement joins TRBV7-9 to TRBJ2-5, with D possibly matching TRBD2 (5 bases). Germline CDR1 reads SEHNR; CDR2 reads FQNEAQ (reference sequence). The CDR3 is made up of 14 amino acids.

The chain uses TRBV30 and TRBJ1-3; 9 bases map to TRBD1. The CDR3 loop spans 15 amino acids. Trimming took 3 bases from V and 4 from J; bases not matched to a gene: 7. CDR1 is GTSNPN, CDR2 SVGIG, per germline (reference sequence). This CDR3 reads CAWSVQGARGNTIYF. CDR3 coding DNA: TGTGCCTGGAGCGTACAGGGGGCGCGGGGAAACACCATATATTTT.

This chain links TRBV7-9 with TRBJ2-1, with D perhaps matching TRBD2 (5 bases). V was clipped by 1 base and J by 8 bases, with 12 bases between them. The CDR3 consists of 14 residues. Germline loops: CDR1 SEHNR, CDR2 FQNEAQ (reference sequence). As DNA, the CDR3 is TGTGCCAGCAGCTTAGTGACTATCGACGATGAGCAGTTCTTC. This translates into CASSLVTIDDEQFF.

CDR3 sequence: CASYGGEGGFYGYTF. CDR3 DNA sequence: TGTGCCAGCTATGGTGGGGAGGGAGGGTTCTATGGCTACACCTTC. The rearrangement joins TRBV27 to TRBJ1-2; unclear D gene. Deletions cut 8 bases from V and 4 bases from J, with 20 bases between. Germline V gives CDR1 MNHEY, CDR2 SMNVEV (reference sequence). CDR3 length: 15 amino acids.

The chain joins TRBV7-9 to TRBJ2-4; 10 bases match TRBD1. V dropped 5 bases and J dropped 6; count of bases not matched to a gene: 13. Germline lookup yields CDR1 SEHNR and CDR2 FQNEAQ (reference sequence). The CDR3 contains 17 residues. Written as DNA, the CDR3 is TGTGCCAGCAGCCTTCCGACAGGGGGCCCCCCTTTAAACATTCAGTACTTC. It specifies CASSLPTGGPPLNIQYF.

This clone was found once. The V call is TRBV6-5, the J call TRBJ2-7; TRBD1 matches 8 bases. Germline-derived CDR1 and CDR2 are MNHEY and SVGAGI. V lost 4 bases to trimming and J lost 3 bases; unmatched junction nucleotides: 11. The CDR3 has 16 residues. CDR3 bases: TGTGCCAGCAGTTCCCCGGACAGGGAATACCGCTACGAGCAGTACTTC. Protein sequence: CASSSPDREYRYEQYF.

The V gene is TRBV13, the J gene TRBJ1-1; 8 nucleotides agree with TRBD1. The germline V gene encodes CDR1 PRHDT and CDR2 FYEKMQ (reference sequence). The CDR3 is made up of 14 amino acids. With 6 bases clipped from V and 7 bases from J, the junction kept 10 bases outside the gene matches. CDR3 protein: CASSPTGGPVEAFF. CDR3 nucleotide sequence: TGTGCCAGCAGTCCTACAGGGGGTCCTGTTGAAGCTTTCTTT.

This clone came up once. The J gene is TRBJ1-1, the V gene TRBV14, with a possible D match to TRBD1 (6 bases). Germline V gene data show CDR1 as SGHDN and CDR2 as FVKESK. The germline V and J ends were trimmed by 0 bases and 8 bases, with 16 bases remaining between them. This CDR3 contains 15 residues. CDR3 residues: CASSQDDWTVREAFF. The CDR3 coding sequence is TGTGCCAGCAGCCAAGACGACTGGACAGTCAGGGAAGCTTTCTTT.

V and J are TRBV7-9 and TRBJ2-2; TRBD2 matches at 12 bases. CDR3 length: 16 amino acids. Germline trimming cut 5 bases from V and 6 bases from J; bases unmatched to any gene: 7. The germline V gene has CDR1 SEHNR and CDR2 FQNEAQ (reference sequence). The CDR3 sequence is CASSPTSGSRAGELFF. The CDR3 DNA sequence: TGTGCCAGCAGCCCGACTAGCGGGAGTAGGGCCGGGGAGCTGTTTTTT. Complete variable domain (other parts from reference TRBV7-9 and TRBJ2-2): DTGVSQNPRHKITKRGQNVTFRCDPISEHNRLYWYRQTLGQGPEFLTYFQNEAQLEKSRLLSDRFSAERPKGSFSTLEIQRTEQGDSAMYLCASSPTSGSRAGELFFGEGSRLTVL.